This T cell receptor (beta chain) is drawn from a study of control samples from healthy donors and cancer patients. This table comes from immunoSEQ multiplex PCR, and its TCRdb copy is limited to in-frame clones, with some not included. The table lists under 130,000 clones, 83% of them singletons. The sample taken for sequencing was blood. The origin of this receptor is a woman aged 45-65 years in good health.

Here the CDR3 DNA reads TGTGCCACCAGTCTGAGTGGACAGGGGAGAAGCAATCAGCCCCAGCATTTT. Translated, it gives CATSLSGQGRSNQPQHF. The chain carries TRBV24-1 and TRBJ1-5; TRBD1 agrees at 9 bases. The germline gives CDR1 KGHDR, CDR2 SFDVKD. The CDR3 runs to 17 residues. V shed 6 bases, J shed 1 base, and the junction held 9 bases outside the gene matches.